One T cell receptor (beta chain) is described in this entry. This sample is drawn from a study of blood T cell repertoires in COVID-19. Study as a whole: Specimens from acute and convalescent COVID-19 originated in the United States, Italy and Spain. Sample material is recorded as cDNA or gDNA derived from T cells, B-cell-depleted T cells, or PBMCs.

The protocol was immunoSEQ multiplex PCR, while the TCRdb copy is restricted to in-frame clones and leaves out a portion. The sample lists some 100,000 clones, just under 95% occurring once. The CDR3 has 15 residues. Sequenced material: peripheral blood. V is TRBV7-5 and J is TRBJ1-5; TRBD1, as called in the table, went unchecked against the DNA. TRBV7-5 is labeled a pseudogene. The sequence was collected from a man between 65 and 80 years old with acute or convalescent COVID-19. CDR3 bases: TGTGTCAGAAGCCCAAGCAGGGATAGCAATCAGCCCCAGCATTTT. Amino acids: CVRSPSRDSNQPQHF.